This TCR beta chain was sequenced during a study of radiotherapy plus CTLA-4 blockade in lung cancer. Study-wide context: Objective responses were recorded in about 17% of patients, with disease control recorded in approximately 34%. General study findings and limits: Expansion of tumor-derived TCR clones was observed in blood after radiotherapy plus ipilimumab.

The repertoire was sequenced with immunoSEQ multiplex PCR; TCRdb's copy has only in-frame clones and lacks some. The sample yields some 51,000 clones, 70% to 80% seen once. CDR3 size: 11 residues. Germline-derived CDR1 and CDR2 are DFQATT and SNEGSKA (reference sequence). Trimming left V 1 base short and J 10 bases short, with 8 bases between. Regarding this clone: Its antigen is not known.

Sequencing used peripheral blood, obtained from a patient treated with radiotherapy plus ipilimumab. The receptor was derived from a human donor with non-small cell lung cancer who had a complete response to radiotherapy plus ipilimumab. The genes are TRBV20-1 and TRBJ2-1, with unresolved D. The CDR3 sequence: CSARALGEQFF. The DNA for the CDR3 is TGCAGTGCTAGAGCTCTCGGGGAGCAGTTCTTC.